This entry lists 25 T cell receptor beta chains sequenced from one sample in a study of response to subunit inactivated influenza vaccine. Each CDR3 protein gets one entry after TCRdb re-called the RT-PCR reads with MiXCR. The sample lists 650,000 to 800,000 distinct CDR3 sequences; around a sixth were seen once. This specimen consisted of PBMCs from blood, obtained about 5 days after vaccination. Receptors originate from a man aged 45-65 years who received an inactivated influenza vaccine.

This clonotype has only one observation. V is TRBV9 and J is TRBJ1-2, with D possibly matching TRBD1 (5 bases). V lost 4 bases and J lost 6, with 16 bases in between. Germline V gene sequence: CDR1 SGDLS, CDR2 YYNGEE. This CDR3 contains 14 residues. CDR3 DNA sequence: TGTGCCAGCAGCAACCGGGACGCCTTCAATGGCTACACCTTC. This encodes CASSNRDAFNGYTF.

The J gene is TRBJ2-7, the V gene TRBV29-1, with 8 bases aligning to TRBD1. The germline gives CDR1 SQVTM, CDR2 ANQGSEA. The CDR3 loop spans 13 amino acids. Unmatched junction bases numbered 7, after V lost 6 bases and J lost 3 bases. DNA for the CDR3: TGCAGCGTCGCCGACAGGGGAGGCTACGAGCAGTACTTC. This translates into CSVADRGGYEQYF.

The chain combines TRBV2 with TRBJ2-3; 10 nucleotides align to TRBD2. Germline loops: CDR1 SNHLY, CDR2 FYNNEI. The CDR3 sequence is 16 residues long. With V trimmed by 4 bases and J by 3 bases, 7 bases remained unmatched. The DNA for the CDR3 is TGTGCCAGCAGTGTTTGGCCTAGCGGGAGAACAGATACGCAGTATTTT. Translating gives CASSVWPSGRTDTQYF.

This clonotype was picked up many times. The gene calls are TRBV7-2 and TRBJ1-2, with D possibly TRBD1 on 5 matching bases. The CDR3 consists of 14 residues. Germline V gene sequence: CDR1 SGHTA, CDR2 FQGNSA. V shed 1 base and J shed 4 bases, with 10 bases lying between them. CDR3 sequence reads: CASSLEAGLYGYTF. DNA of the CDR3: TGTGCCAGCAGCTTAGAGGCAGGGCTCTATGGCTACACCTTC. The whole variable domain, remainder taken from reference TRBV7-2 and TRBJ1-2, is GAGVSQSPSNKVTEKGKDVELRCDPISGHTALYWYRQSLGQGLEFLIYFQGNSAPDKSGLPSDRFSAERTGGSVSTLTIQRTQQEDSAVYLCASSLEAGLYGYTFGSGTRLTVV.

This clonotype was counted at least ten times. The CDR3 loop is CASSQGGVEQYF. CDR3 nucleotides: TGCGCCAGCAGCCAAGGAGGTGTCGAGCAGTACTTC. The chain has TRBV4-3 and TRBJ2-7, with D hard to call. The CDR3 spans 12 residues. Germline V gene lookup returns CDR1 LGHNA and CDR2 YSLEER. Trimming took 1 base from V and 6 from J, leaving 7 bases between them.

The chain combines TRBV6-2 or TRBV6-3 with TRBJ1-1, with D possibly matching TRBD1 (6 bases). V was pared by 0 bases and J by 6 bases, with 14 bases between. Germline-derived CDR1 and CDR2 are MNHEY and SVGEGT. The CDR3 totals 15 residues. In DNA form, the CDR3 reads TGTGCCAGCAGTTACTCACTCGGAGGACAGCCTGAAGCTTTCTTT. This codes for CASSYSLGGQPEAFF.

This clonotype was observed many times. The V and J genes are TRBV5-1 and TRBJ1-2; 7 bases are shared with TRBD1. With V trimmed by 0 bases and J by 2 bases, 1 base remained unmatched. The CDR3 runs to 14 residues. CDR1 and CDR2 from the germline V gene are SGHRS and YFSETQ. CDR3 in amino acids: CASSLGDSNYGYTF. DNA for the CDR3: TGCGCCAGCAGCTTGGGGGACAGCAACTATGGCTACACCTTC.

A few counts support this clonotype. CDR3 in amino acids: CASSQEKQEQETQYF. CDR3 in DNA: TGCGCCAGCAGCCAAGAAAAACAGGAACAAGAGACCCAGTACTTC. This rearrangement joins TRBV4-3 to TRBJ2-5; TRBD1 is a possible D gene (5 bases). The CDR3 loop spans 15 amino acids. The V gene's germline CDR1 is LGHNA and CDR2 YSLEER. The germline V and J ends were trimmed by 0 bases and 2 bases, with 10 bases remaining between them.

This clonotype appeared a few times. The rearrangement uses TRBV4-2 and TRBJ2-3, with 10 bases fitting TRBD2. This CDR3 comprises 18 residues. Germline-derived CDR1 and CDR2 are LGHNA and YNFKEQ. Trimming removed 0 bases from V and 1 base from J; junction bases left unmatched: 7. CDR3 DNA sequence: TGTGCCAGCAGCCAAGACAGGATGCTAGCGGGGGGCACAGATACGCAGTATTTT. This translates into CASSQDRMLAGGTDTQYF.

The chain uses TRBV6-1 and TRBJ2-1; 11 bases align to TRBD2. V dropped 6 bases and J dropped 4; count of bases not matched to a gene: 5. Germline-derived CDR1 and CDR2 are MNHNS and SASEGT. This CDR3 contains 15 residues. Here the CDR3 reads CASSTSSGGYNEQFF. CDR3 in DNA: TGTGCCAGCAGCACTTCTAGCGGGGGGTACAATGAGCAGTTCTTC.

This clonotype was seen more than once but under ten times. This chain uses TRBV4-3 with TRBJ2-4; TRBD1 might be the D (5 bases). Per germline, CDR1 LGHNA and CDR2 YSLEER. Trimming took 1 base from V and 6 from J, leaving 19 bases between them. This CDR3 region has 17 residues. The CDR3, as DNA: TGCGCCAGCAGCCAAGTGAACGGACCGGGTCAGGGAAACATTCAGTACTTC. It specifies CASSQVNGPGQGNIQYF.

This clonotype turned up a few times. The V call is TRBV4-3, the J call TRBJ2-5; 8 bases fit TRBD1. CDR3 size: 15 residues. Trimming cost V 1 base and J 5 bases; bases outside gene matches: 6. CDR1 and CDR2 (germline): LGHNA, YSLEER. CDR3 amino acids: CASSQGQGPGETQYF. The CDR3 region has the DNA TGCGCCAGCAGCCAAGGACAGGGGCCCGGGGAGACCCAGTACTTC.

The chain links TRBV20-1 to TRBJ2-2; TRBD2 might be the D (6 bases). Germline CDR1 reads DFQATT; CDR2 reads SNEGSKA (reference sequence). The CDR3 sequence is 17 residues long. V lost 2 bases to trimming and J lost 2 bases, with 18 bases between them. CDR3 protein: CSARLPGGLTNTGELFF. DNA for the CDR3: TGCAGTGCTAGACTCCCCGGAGGGCTGACAAACACCGGGGAGCTGTTTTTT.

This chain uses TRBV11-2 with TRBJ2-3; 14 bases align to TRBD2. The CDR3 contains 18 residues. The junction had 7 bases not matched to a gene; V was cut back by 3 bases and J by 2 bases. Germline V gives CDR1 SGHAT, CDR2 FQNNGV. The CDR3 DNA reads TGTGCCAGCAGCTTGGGATTGACTAGCGGGGGGGTCACAGATACGCAGTATTTT. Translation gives CASSLGLTSGGVTDTQYF.

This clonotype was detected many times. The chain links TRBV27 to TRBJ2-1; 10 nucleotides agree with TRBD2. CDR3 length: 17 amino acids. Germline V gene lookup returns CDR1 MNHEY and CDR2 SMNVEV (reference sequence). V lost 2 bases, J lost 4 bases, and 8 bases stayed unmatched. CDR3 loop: CASSLSLAGVQYNEQFF. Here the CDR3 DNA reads TGTGCCAGCAGTTTAAGCCTAGCGGGGGTGCAATACAATGAGCAGTTCTTC.

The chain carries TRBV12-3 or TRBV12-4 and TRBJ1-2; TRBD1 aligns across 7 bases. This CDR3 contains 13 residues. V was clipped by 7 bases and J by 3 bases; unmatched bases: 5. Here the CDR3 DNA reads TGTGCCAGCACCAGGACAGGCTACTATGGCTACACCTTC. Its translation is CASTRTGYYGYTF.

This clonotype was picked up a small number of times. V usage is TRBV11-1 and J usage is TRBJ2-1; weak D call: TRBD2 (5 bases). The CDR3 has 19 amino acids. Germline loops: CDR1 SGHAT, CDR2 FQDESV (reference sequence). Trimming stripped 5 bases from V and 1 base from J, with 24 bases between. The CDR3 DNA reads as TGTGCCAGCAGCACGGAGGCACGGAAGTTCTGGCGATCCTACAATGAGCAGTTCTTC. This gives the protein CASSTEARKFWRSYNEQFF.

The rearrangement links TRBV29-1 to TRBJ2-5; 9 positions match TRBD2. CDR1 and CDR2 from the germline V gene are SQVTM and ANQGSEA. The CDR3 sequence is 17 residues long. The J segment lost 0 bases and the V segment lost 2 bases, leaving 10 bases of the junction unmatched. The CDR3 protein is CSVELILAGANQETQYF. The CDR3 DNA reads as TGCAGCGTTGAACTTATCTTAGCGGGGGCGAACCAAGAGACCCAGTACTTC.

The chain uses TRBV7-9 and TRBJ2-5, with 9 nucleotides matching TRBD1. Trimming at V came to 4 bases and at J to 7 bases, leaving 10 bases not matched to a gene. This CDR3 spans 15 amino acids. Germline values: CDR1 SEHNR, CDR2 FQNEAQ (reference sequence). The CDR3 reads CASSSWTGESGTQYF. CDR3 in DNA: TGTGCCAGCAGCTCATGGACAGGGGAGAGTGGGACCCAGTACTTC.

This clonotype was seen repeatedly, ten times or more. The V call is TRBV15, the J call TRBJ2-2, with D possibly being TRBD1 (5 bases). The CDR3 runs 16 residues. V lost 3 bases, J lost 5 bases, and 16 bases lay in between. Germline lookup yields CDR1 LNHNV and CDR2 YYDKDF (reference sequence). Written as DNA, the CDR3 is TGTGCCACCAGCAGGCCTTGGGGCTCGCAGACCGGGGAGCTGTTTTTT. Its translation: CATSRPWGSQTGELFF.

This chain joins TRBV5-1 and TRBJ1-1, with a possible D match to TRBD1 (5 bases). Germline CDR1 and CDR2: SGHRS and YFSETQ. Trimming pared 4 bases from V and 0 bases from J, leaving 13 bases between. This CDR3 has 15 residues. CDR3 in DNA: TGCGCCAGCAGCGGGACGGAGACCATGAACACTGAAGCTTTCTTT. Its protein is CASSGTETMNTEAFF.

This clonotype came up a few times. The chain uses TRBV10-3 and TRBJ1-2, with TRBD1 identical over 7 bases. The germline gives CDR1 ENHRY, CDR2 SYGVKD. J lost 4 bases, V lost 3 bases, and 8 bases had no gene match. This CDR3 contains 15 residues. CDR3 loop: CAISDGQGEGYGYTF. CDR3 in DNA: TGTGCCATCAGTGACGGCCAGGGGGAGGGCTATGGCTACACCTTC.

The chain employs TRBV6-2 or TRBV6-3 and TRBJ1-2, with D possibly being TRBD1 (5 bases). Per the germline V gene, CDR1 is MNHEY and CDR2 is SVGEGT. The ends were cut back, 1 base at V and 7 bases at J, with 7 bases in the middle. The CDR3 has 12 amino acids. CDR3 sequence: CASSYWGGGYTF. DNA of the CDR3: TGTGCCAGCAGTTACTGGGGCGGTGGCTACACCTTC.

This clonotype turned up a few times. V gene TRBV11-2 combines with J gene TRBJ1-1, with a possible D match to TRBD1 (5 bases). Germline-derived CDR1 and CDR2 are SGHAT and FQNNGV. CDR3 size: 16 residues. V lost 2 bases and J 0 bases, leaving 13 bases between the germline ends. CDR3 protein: CASSLRWGDMNTEAFF. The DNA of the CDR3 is TGTGCCAGCAGCTTAAGGTGGGGGGATATGAACACTGAAGCTTTCTTT.

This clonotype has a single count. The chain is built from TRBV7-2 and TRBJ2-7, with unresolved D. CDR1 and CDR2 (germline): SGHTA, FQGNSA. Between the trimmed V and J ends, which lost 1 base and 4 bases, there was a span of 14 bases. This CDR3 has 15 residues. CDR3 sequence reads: CASSLEPGSTYEQYF. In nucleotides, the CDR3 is TGTGCCAGCAGCTTAGAGCCGGGTAGTACTTACGAGCAGTACTTC. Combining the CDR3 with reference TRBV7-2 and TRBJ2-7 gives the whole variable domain GAGVSQSPSNKVTEKGKDVELRCDPISGHTALYWYRQSLGQGLEFLIYFQGNSAPDKSGLPSDRFSAERTGGSVSTLTIQRTQQEDSAVYLCASSLEPGSTYEQYFGPGTRLTVT.